These T cell receptor beta chains were read from a single sample in a study of T cells in Graves' hyperthyroidism and ophthalmopathy. TCRdb redid the calling of the multiplex PCR reads with MiXCR, one entry per CDR3 protein. The table records around 800,000 distinct CDR3 sequences, 35% to 45% of them present only once. The sample comprised blood. The source of these receptors is a man between 18 and 29 years old with Graves' hyperthyroidism. The CDR3 runs from the conserved cysteine through the conserved F or W. A D gene is named only where the DNA matches it firmly. Size is stated for part of the rows, as once, few or many counts, or as a class when the clone is expanded.

v_gene: TRBV12-5; j_gene: TRBJ1-2; d_gene: .; abundance: few; CDR3nt: TGTGCTAGTGGTTCGACGACAGCTAACTATGGCTACACCTTC; CDR3aa: CASGSTTANYGYTF
v_gene: TRBV10-3; j_gene: TRBJ1-4; d_gene: .; abundance: many; CDR3nt: TGTGCCATCAGTCCCAATGGAGGGTATGAAAAACTGTTTTTT; CDR3aa: CAISPNGGYEKLFF
v_gene: TRBV20-1; j_gene: TRBJ1-2; d_gene: .; abundance: many; CDR3nt: TGCAGTGCAGAGGGACAACAAGCGCGAGGCTACACCTTC; CDR3aa: CSAEGQQARGYTF
v_gene: TRBV7-9; j_gene: TRBJ1-4; d_gene: TRBD1; abundance: .; CDR3nt: TGTGCCAGCAGCGTCGGACAGGGGATAGGAGAAAAACTGTTTTTT; CDR3aa: CASSVGQGIGEKLFF
v_gene: TRBV14; j_gene: TRBJ2-5; d_gene: .; abundance: few; CDR3nt: TGTGCCAGCAGCCCTATGGAAGGTCAGGAGACCCAGTACTTC; CDR3aa: CASSPMEGQETQYF
v_gene: TRBV20-1; j_gene: TRBJ2-5; d_gene: .; abundance: few; CDR3nt: TGCAGTGCTAACAGGGAGCAAGAGACCCAGTACTTC; CDR3aa: CSANREQETQYF
v_gene: TRBV2; j_gene: TRBJ2-7; d_gene: TRBD2; abundance: few; CDR3nt: TGTGCCAGCAGTTTCCAGCGGGACTACGAGCAGTACTTC; CDR3aa: CASSFQRDYEQYF
v_gene: TRBV10-3; j_gene: TRBJ2-7; d_gene: .; abundance: many; CDR3nt: TGTGCCACCGCGGGGTCCGACGAGCAGTACTTC; CDR3aa: CATAGSDEQYF
v_gene: TRBV5-6; j_gene: TRBJ2-5; d_gene: .; abundance: .; CDR3nt: TGTGCCAGCAGCTCACCCACAGGTCCACGGGGGGAGACCCAGTACTTC; CDR3aa: CASSSPTGPRGETQYF
v_gene: TRBV9; j_gene: TRBJ2-7; d_gene: TRBD1; abundance: few; CDR3nt: TGTGCCAGCAGCGCTGGGGACAGCCTTTCCTACGAGCAGTACTTC; CDR3aa: CASSAGDSLSYEQYF
v_gene: TRBV29-1; j_gene: TRBJ1-2; d_gene: .; abundance: .; CDR3nt: TGCAGCGTTGCAGAACAGGGACTAGTATATGGCTACACCTTC; CDR3aa: CSVAEQGLVYGYTF
v_gene: TRBV20-1; j_gene: TRBJ2-5; d_gene: .; abundance: .; CDR3nt: TGCAGTGCCGTCTCCGGGAACCAAGAGACCCAGTACTTC; CDR3aa: CSAVSGNQETQYF
v_gene: TRBV25-1; j_gene: TRBJ2-7; d_gene: .; abundance: .; CDR3nt: TGTGCCAGCAGCTTCTGGCGGGGAGGCGAGCAGTACTTC; CDR3aa: CASSFWRGGEQYF
v_gene: TRBV7-9; j_gene: TRBJ1-4; d_gene: TRBD1; abundance: .; CDR3nt: TGTGCCAGCAGCCGCGACAGGGTAACAGAAAAACTGTTTTTT; CDR3aa: CASSRDRVTEKLFF
v_gene: TRBV5-8; j_gene: TRBJ1-6; d_gene: .; abundance: .; CDR3nt: TGTGCCAGCAGCTTGCTAGGGAGTGGGGATTCACCCCTCCACTTT; CDR3aa: CASSLLGSGDSPLHF
v_gene: TRBV19; j_gene: TRBJ1-1; d_gene: .; abundance: many; CDR3nt: TGTGCCAGTTCGACTGGGGCCACTGAAGCTTTCTTT; CDR3aa: CASSTGATEAFF
v_gene: TRBV7-9; j_gene: TRBJ2-7; d_gene: TRBD1; abundance: .; CDR3nt: TGTGCCAGCAGCCCTCGGGACAGGGGGCACGAGCAGTACTTC; CDR3aa: CASSPRDRGHEQYF
v_gene: TRBV2; j_gene: TRBJ1-5; d_gene: TRBD1; abundance: .; CDR3nt: TGTGCCAGCAGACGACAGGGCCAGCCCCAGCATTTT; CDR3aa: CASRRQGQPQHF